This TCR beta chain was identified in a study of blood T cell repertoires in COVID-19. Across the study: COVID-19 samples collected from the United States, Italy and Spain covered acute and convalescent phases. Nucleic acid was either cDNA or gDNA, and it came from T cells, B-cell-depleted T cells, or PBMCs.

Looked up from germline, CDR1 is MGHRA and CDR2 is YSYEKL. J lost 0 bases, V lost 4 bases, and 2 bases had no gene match. The CDR3 consists of 15 residues. As originally analysed: Amplification of reference gene primers was used by the study to estimate nucleated cell counts. Method: immunoSEQ multiplex PCR; TCRdb's copy keeps in-frame clones and lacks some. The DNA gave D and trimming, while V, J and clone size come from that table. Among about 80,000 clones listed, about nine tenths were seen once. Specimen: peripheral blood. The rearrangement joins TRBV4-1 to TRBJ1-4; the match to TRBD1 covers 7 bases. This sequence originates from a man aged 65 to 85 with active or convalescent COVID-19. The CDR3 protein is CASSRTGATNEKLFF. The CDR3 DNA sequence: TGCGCCAGCAGCCGAACAGGGGCAACTAATGAAAAACTGTTTTTT.